This T cell receptor beta chain was captured in a study of T cells after yellow fever vaccination. TCRdb independently ran MiXCR on the 5' RACE reads; one entry per CDR3 protein. The sample records approximately 550,000 distinct CDR3 sequences, 15% to 20% being singletons. J was trimmed by 10 bases and V by 1 base; bases with no gene match: 13. There are 17 residues in the CDR3. Per germline, CDR1 SGHDT and CDR2 YYEEEE. The chain has TRBV5-6 and TRBJ2-1; 11 bases are shared with TRBD2. Sample: PBMCs, taken 15 days after the yellow fever booster vaccination. This receptor was identified in a young man who received the YFV17D yellow fever vaccine. The CDR3 sequence: CASSLRSIAGGPQEQFF. CDR3 bases: TGTGCCAGCAGCTTGCGGTCCATAGCGGGAGGGCCGCAAGAGCAGTTCTTC. The full variable domain, with the rest looked up from reference TRBV5-6 and TRBJ2-1, is DAGVTQSPTHLIKTRGQQVTLRCSPKSGHDTVSWYQQALGQGPQFIFQYYEEEERQRGNFPDRFSGHQFPNYSSELNVNALLLGDSALYLCASSLRSIAGGPQEQFFGPGTRLTVL.